Reported below is one TCR beta chain. Its specificity is not known. This CDR3 has 15 amino acids. The V gene lost 3 bases and the J gene lost 1 base, with 13 bases spanning the gap. Germline values: CDR1 SGHKS, CDR2 YYEKEE (reference sequence). PCR primers comprised 60 Vbeta and 13 Jbeta primers. Assay: immunoSEQ multiplex PCR; the TCRdb copy retains only in-frame clones and omits some. The data show roughly 170,000 clones, with more than 80% seen just once and 0.65% to 0.75% held by the top ten. The data were obtained in a study of cytomegalovirus exposure and HLA in healthy donors. Looking at the study overall: Falling in the Caucasian-associated ancestry cluster were 80% to 85% of 398 genotyped donors. Study findings and constraints: TCR beta chains numbering under 200 were designated cytomegalovirus-associated.

V is TRBV5-5 and J is TRBJ1-1, with D possibly TRBD1 on 5 matching bases. The TCR originated in a boy younger than 18 in good health and CMV-seronegative. The sequenced sample consisted of PBMCs. The CDR3 region has the DNA TGTGCCAGCAGCTCAGTGGGCGGACAGAACACTGAAGCTTTCTTT. Translating gives CASSSVGGQNTEAFF.